Presented here are 21 T cell receptor beta chains from one specimen sequenced in a study of blood T cells in healthy people across ages. For the second PCR, which ran for roughly 6 to 12 cycles, a sample-barcoded 5' primer and a J-beta primer mix were used. MiXCR was run by TCRdb on the 5' RACE reads, yielding one entry per CDR3 protein. This table has fewer than 1 million distinct CDR3 sequences, around 42% appearing once. The sequenced material came from blood. The receptors here all came from a man aged 60 to 69 in good health.

The chain joins TRBV5-1 to TRBJ1-1; 7 bases match TRBD1. Losses at the gene ends were 0 bases for V and 3 bases for J; bases not matched to a gene: 8. The germline gives CDR1 SGHRS, CDR2 YFSETQ. CDR3 size: 16 residues. The CDR3 loop reads CASSLGTGPLHTEAFF. For the CDR3, the DNA is TGCGCCAGCAGCTTGGGGACAGGACCCCTCCACACTGAAGCTTTCTTT.

The sample holds a few counts of this clonotype. The chain couples TRBV5-1 to TRBJ2-5, with TRBD2 identical over 12 bases. The germline gives CDR1 SGHRS, CDR2 YFSETQ. The CDR3 length is 16 residues. With 4 bases clipped from V and 1 base from J, the junction kept 5 bases outside the gene matches. The CDR3 loop reads CASSATSGGSQETQYF. The CDR3 nucleotides are TGCGCCAGCAGCGCTACTAGCGGGGGGTCCCAAGAGACCCAGTACTTC.

Notes on this clonotype: Sequence at one end of the junction differs from germline and may be a read error. The chain links TRBV7-2 to TRBJ2-1; D may be TRBD2 (5 bases). The germline V gene has CDR1 SGHTA and CDR2 FQGNSA. This CDR3 spans 14 amino acids. The chain's CDR3 is CANSLAPEDNEQFF. In nucleotides, the CDR3 is TGTGCCAACAGCTTAGCCCCGGAGGACAATGAGCAGTTCTTC. Using reference TRBV7-2 and TRBJ2-1 for the parts outside the CDR3, the full variable domain is GAGVSQSPSNKVTEKGKDVELRCDPISGHTALYWYRQSLGQGLEFLIYFQGNSAPDKSGLPSDRFSAERTGGSVSTLTIQRTQQEDSAVYLCANSLAPEDNEQFFGPGTRLTVL.

V usage is TRBV7-2 and J usage is TRBJ1-6, with D uncertain. Trimming took 1 base from V and 9 from J, leaving 4 bases between them. There are 12 residues in the CDR3. Germline CDR1 is SGHTA and CDR2 is FQGNSA. This chain's CDR3 is CASSLVGSPLHF. The CDR3 nucleotides read TGTGCCAGCAGCTTAGTTGGTTCACCCCTCCACTTT.

The sample holds one count of this clonotype. The germline gene is not matched at one end of the junction; a read error may be the cause. The CDR3 protein is CSTSPGTYYEQYF. CDR3 nucleotides: TGCAGTACTAGCCCCGGGACCTACTACGAGCAGTACTTC. The rearrangement links TRBV20-1 to TRBJ2-7; weak D call: TRBD2 (6 bases). The V gene's germline CDR1 is DFQATT and CDR2 SNEGSKA (reference sequence). The CDR3 runs to 13 residues.

With regard to this clonotype: The junction departs from the called germline gene at one end, perhaps through a read error. The chain has TRBV2 and TRBJ2-7, with 7 bases aligning to TRBD1. The CDR3 covers 15 residues. CDR1 and CDR2 (germline): SNHLY, FYNNEI. CDR3 sequence reads: CASRPDRANSYERYF. The CDR3 DNA reads as TGTGCCAGCAGGCCCGACAGGGCCAACTCCTACGAGCGGTACTTC.

The chain recombines TRBV12-3 or TRBV12-4 with TRBJ1-3; D unclear. The V end was cut by 2 bases, the J end by 0 bases, with 5 bases between. This CDR3 has 14 amino acids. The CDR3 here is CASSLRVSGNTIYF. The CDR3 region has the DNA TGTGCCAGCAGTTTAAGGGTCTCTGGAAACACCATATATTTT.

The V and J genes are TRBV7-2 and TRBJ2-5, with D unclear. This CDR3 is built from 15 residues. Between the trimmed V and J ends, which lost 3 bases and 2 bases, there was a span of 13 bases. Germline loops: CDR1 SGHTA, CDR2 FQGNSA. This CDR3 reads CASSLLISIQETQYF. The CDR3 DNA reads TGTGCCAGCAGCTTGTTAATAAGCATTCAAGAGACCCAGTACTTC.

This clonotype was observed a handful of times. The chain links TRBV10-3 to TRBJ1-2; 9 bases align to TRBD1. This CDR3 region has 15 residues. V lost 4 bases to trimming and J lost 5 bases; unmatched junction nucleotides: 8. Looked up from germline, CDR1 is ENHRY and CDR2 is SYGVKD. DNA of the CDR3: TGTGCCATCAGTGCAAACTCCGGGACAGGGTATGGCTACACCTTC. Translating gives CAISANSGTGYGYTF.

The gene calls are TRBV7-2 and TRBJ2-7; the D is unclear. The V end was cut by 3 bases, the J end by 1 base, with 16 bases between. This CDR3 spans 16 amino acids. From germline, CDR1 is SGHTA and CDR2 FQGNSA. In nucleotides, the CDR3 is TGTGCCAGCAGCTTCGGTCCTGCGAGCCCGTCCTACGAGCAGTACTTC. Translated: CASSFGPASPSYEQYF.

This clonotype was observed a few times. This sequence joins TRBV20-1 and TRBJ1-5, with D hard to call. Per germline, CDR1 DFQATT and CDR2 SNEGSKA (reference sequence). Trimming took off 0 bases at V and 11 bases at J, with 14 bases between the two ends. The CDR3 consists of 13 residues. Written as DNA, the CDR3 is TGCAGTGCTAGAGAGGTGGGGTTAGTAGCCCAGCATTTT. Translating gives CSAREVGLVAQHF.

This clonotype was seen a few times. The V call is TRBV5-1, the J call TRBJ1-6; D uncertain. Germline-derived CDR1 and CDR2 are SGHRS and YFSETQ. Trimming removed 0 bases at V and 5 bases at J, with 6 bases between. This CDR3 contains 14 residues. The CDR3 reads CASSLADHNSPLHF. The CDR3 DNA is TGCGCCAGCAGCTTGGCCGACCATAATTCACCCCTCCACTTT.

The J gene is TRBJ1-6, the V gene TRBV6-2 or TRBV6-3; no clear D. Trimming removed 4 bases from V and 17 bases from J, with 18 bases in between. The CDR3 runs 13 residues. The germline V gene has CDR1 MNHEY and CDR2 SVGEGT. CDR3 coding DNA: TGTGCCAGCAGTTCTCTCCCAGGTCAAGGGATCCACTTT. It is translated as CASSSLPGQGIHF.

This clonotype has a handful of counts. The rearrangement joins TRBV2 to TRBJ2-4; the D gene is possibly TRBD1 (5 bases). The tail of the sequence fits TRBJ2-7 better, so the J call may be wrong. Germline CDR1 reads SNHLY; CDR2 reads FYNNEI. The CDR3 loop spans 12 amino acids. The CDR3 protein is CATTGVGNEQYF. Here the CDR3 DNA reads TGTGCCACAACAGGAGTAGGGAACGAGCAGTACTTC.

Many counts were recorded for this clonotype. The chain joins TRBV29-1 to TRBJ2-3, with 7 bases aligning to TRBD1. From germline, CDR1 is SQVTM and CDR2 ANQGSEA. The length of the CDR3 is 14 residues. Germline trimming cut 6 bases from V and 9 bases from J; bases unmatched to any gene: 15. The CDR3 DNA sequence: TGCAGCGTCAGACACACTCGACAGGGAGCCACGCAGTATTTT. This sequence encodes CSVRHTRQGATQYF.

The table lists this clonotype with a few counts. The chain combines TRBV20-1 with TRBJ1-5; 8 positions agree with TRBD1. V shed 6 bases, J shed 6 bases, and the junction held 13 bases outside the gene matches. Germline CDR1 is DFQATT and CDR2 is SNEGSKA (reference sequence). The CDR3 sequence is 15 residues long. CDR3 DNA: TGCAGTGCCGTACTCAGGGGGCAGTTAAGTCAGCCCCAGCATTTT. It is translated as CSAVLRGQLSQPQHF.

This clonotype has a handful of counts. The chain carries TRBV7-8 and TRBJ2-4, with D possibly matching TRBD2 (5 bases). With the DNA end fitting TRBJ2-7 better, the J assignment may be wrong. Germline V lookup: CDR1 SGHVS, CDR2 FQNEAQ. The CDR3 contains 15 residues. DNA of the CDR3: TGTGCCAGCAGCGTGGGGTCCGGGGAGAGCTACGAGCAGTACTTC. It is translated as CASSVGSGESYEQYF.

This clonotype was detected once. The V call is TRBV3-1, the J call TRBJ1-2; D not certain. The CDR3 covers 14 residues. The V and J ends lost 2 bases and 3 bases respectively, with 10 bases between them. Looked up from germline, CDR1 is LGHDT and CDR2 is YNNKEL (reference sequence). The CDR3 sequence: CASSQYTDYYGYTF. The CDR3 nucleotides read TGTGCCAGCAGCCAATATACAGACTACTATGGCTACACCTTC.

The V gene is TRBV2, the J gene TRBJ2-3; 8 bases are shared with TRBD2. The CDR3 loop spans 15 amino acids. J gave up 6 bases and V 4 bases, and 9 bases lay outside the gene matches. Per the germline V gene, CDR1 is SNHLY and CDR2 is FYNNEI. CDR3 sequence (DNA): TGTGCCAGCAGTGTTTCCAGCGGGGGTCGGGATACGCAGTATTTT. Amino acid sequence: CASSVSSGGRDTQYF.

This rearrangement joins TRBV10-3 to TRBJ1-4; D possibly corresponds to TRBD1 (6 bases). Germline V CDR1 and CDR2: ENHRY, SYGVKD. Trimming shortened V by 2 bases and J by 7 bases, and 14 bases separated the two germline ends. This CDR3 has 15 amino acids. In DNA, the CDR3 is TGTGCCATCAGTGAGCCCGGGGGCCGAGTTGAAAAACTGTTTTTT. Its protein product is CAISEPGGRVEKLFF.

This rearrangement joins TRBV20-1 to TRBJ2-1, with D possibly being TRBD2 (5 bases). The V end lost 3 bases, the J end lost 0 bases, and 15 bases lay between the germline ends. The germline V gene has CDR1 DFQATT and CDR2 SNEGSKA (reference sequence). The CDR3 is made up of 16 amino acids. In nucleotides, the CDR3 is TGCAGTGCTAGGGCGGGCGGAAAGAGCTCCTACAATGAGCAGTTCTTC. This gives the protein CSARAGGKSSYNEQFF.